The source of this TCR beta chain is a study of T cells in Graves' hyperthyroidism and ophthalmopathy. Orbital computed tomography, thyroid ultrasound, serum thyroxine and TRAb, and clinical symptoms together informed the diagnoses. Fresh 10 ml peripheral blood yielded PBMCs. CDR3 length: 15 amino acids. CDR1 and CDR2 from the germline V gene are DFQATT and SNEGSKA (reference sequence). Germline trimming cut 5 bases from V and 0 bases from J; bases unmatched to any gene: 7. RNA transcripts yielded amplified TCR beta CDR3 regions. The HTBI primer set was used in a first-round RT-PCR of the TCR CDR3. TCRdb used MiXCR to reprocess the multiplex PCR reads, holding one entry per CDR3 protein. This table has more than 500,000 distinct CDR3 sequences, 15% to 20% appearing once. Overall study findings and caveats: Ophthalmopathy could be told apart from stable hyperthyroidism with a 13 V-J model. Most expanded thyroid clonotypes above 0.001 also appeared in blood.

Worth noting for this clonotype: Its cognate antigen is unknown.

The V gene is TRBV20-1, the J gene TRBJ2-3; 8 positions agree with TRBD2. The source of this sequence is a woman under 40 with Graves' hyperthyroidism. The sequencing input was blood. CDR3 residues: CSAGLAGGSTDTQYF. In DNA, the CDR3 is TGCAGTGCTGGTCTGGCGGGAGGCAGCACAGATACGCAGTATTTT.